These 18 T cell receptor beta chains were all obtained from the same sample, sequenced in a study of shared clonotypes between healthy human individuals. Measured with immunoSEQ multiplex PCR; TCRdb has only the in-frame clones, and not every one. This sample has roughly 640,000 clones, with about 74% found just once. The source material was memory CD4+ T cells sorted from blood. Noted subset: CD45RA-negative fraction. Source of these receptors: a woman aged 30 to 39 in good health.

The V gene is TRBV11-2, the J gene TRBJ1-1; possible D gene TRBD1, 6 bases. V lost 1 base and J 5 bases, leaving 8 bases between the germline ends. CDR1 is SGHAT, CDR2 FQNNGV, per germline. The CDR3 sequence is 13 residues long. In nucleotides, the CDR3 is TGTGCCAGCAGCTTAGGTAGGGGGACTGAAGCTTTCTTT. It translates to CASSLGRGTEAFF.

The chain joins TRBV19 to TRBJ1-2; possible D gene TRBD1, 5 bases. CDR3 size: 15 residues. CDR1 and CDR2 (germline): LNHDA, SQIVND (reference sequence). Trimming removed 2 bases from V and 5 bases from J, with 15 bases in between. CDR3 region: CASSIRAGESYGYTF. The CDR3 bases are TGTGCCAGTAGTATACGCGCGGGGGAGTCTTATGGCTACACCTTC.

The chain is built from TRBV11-2 and TRBJ1-5; no firm D call. Trimming cost V 5 bases and J 6 bases, with 17 bases left between them. CDR1 SGHAT and CDR2 FQNNGV come from the germline V gene. CDR3 length: 15 residues. The CDR3, as DNA: TGTGCCAGCAGCAGCCGTCCCGATATGGGTCAGCCCCAGCATTTT. Its translation is CASSSRPDMGQPQHF.

The V call is TRBV28, the J call TRBJ2-1; D uncertain. The CDR3 is 13 amino acids. The V gene's germline CDR1 is MDHEN and CDR2 SYDVKM. Deletions cut 7 bases from V and 6 bases from J, with 13 bases between. The CDR3 is CASTHPPVNEQFF. The CDR3, as DNA: TGTGCCAGCACCCACCCACCCGTCAATGAGCAGTTCTTC. Drawing the rest from reference TRBV28 and TRBJ2-1, the complete variable domain is DVKVTQSSRYLVKRTGEKVFLECVQDMDHENMFWYRQDPGLGLRLIYFSYDVKMKEKGDIPEGYSVSREKKERFSLILESASTNQTSMYLCASTHPPVNEQFFGPGTRLTVL.

V and J are TRBV11-2 and TRBJ2-5, with D tentatively TRBD2 (6 bases). This CDR3 comprises 13 residues. Germline V gene data show CDR1 as SGHAT and CDR2 as FQNNGV. Trimming took 5 bases from V and 7 from J, leaving 14 bases between them. DNA of the CDR3: TGTGCCAGCAGCCTAGCGCTTCTTTGGACCCAGTACTTC. It is translated as CASSLALLWTQYF.

The chain combines TRBV28 with TRBJ1-5; D is unresolved. This CDR3 has 17 amino acids. The germline V gene has CDR1 MDHEN and CDR2 SYDVKM. Trimming cost V 5 bases and J 4 bases, with 21 bases left between them. As DNA, the CDR3 is TGTGCCAGCAGTCAAGTGGACGCGATCGTACAAAATCAGCCCCAGCATTTT. Translated, it gives CASSQVDAIVQNQPQHF. The variable domain in full, with the rest retrieved from reference TRBV28 and TRBJ1-5, is DVKVTQSSRYLVKRTGEKVFLECVQDMDHENMFWYRQDPGLGLRLIYFSYDVKMKEKGDIPEGYSVSREKKERFSLILESASTNQTSMYLCASSQVDAIVQNQPQHFGDGTRLSIL.

This chain connects TRBV19 to TRBJ2-2, with D unresolved. Germline V gene sequence: CDR1 LNHDA, CDR2 SQIVND (reference sequence). The CDR3 has 13 amino acids. V was trimmed by 5 bases and J by 7 bases, leaving 11 bases between them. In DNA form, the CDR3 reads TGTGCCAGTAGTTTGGGGTTGTTCGGGGAGCTGTTTTTT. Translation gives CASSLGLFGELFF. Full variable domain (missing parts from reference TRBV19 and TRBJ2-2): DGGITQSPKYLFRKEGQNVTLSCEQNLNHDAMYWYRQDPGQGLRLIYYSQIVNDFQKGDIAEGYSVSREKKESFPLTVTSAQKNPTAFYLCASSLGLFGELFFGEGSRLTVL.

This clone was found many times. The V call is TRBV11-2, the J call TRBJ2-2; 7 bases line up with TRBD2. Germline CDR1 reads SGHAT; CDR2 reads FQNNGV. The CDR3 is 16 residues long. V was clipped by 0 bases and J by 2 bases; unmatched bases: 3. CDR3 region: CASSLEQAGNTGELFF. CDR3 DNA: TGTGCCAGCAGCTTAGAACAAGCGGGAAACACCGGGGAGCTGTTTTTT.

The chain is built from TRBV11-2 and TRBJ1-1; TRBD1 matches 10 bases. The germline V gene encodes CDR1 SGHAT and CDR2 FQNNGV. This CDR3 has 17 residues. The V segment lost 2 bases and the J segment 1 base; nucleotides outside the gene matches: 7. The CDR3 loop reads CASSLTGTGAPNTEAFF. DNA of the CDR3: TGTGCCAGCAGCTTAACCGGGACAGGGGCCCCGAACACTGAAGCTTTCTTT.

This clone was counted at least ten times. V and J are TRBV5-6 and TRBJ2-5, with D perhaps matching TRBD2 (5 bases). CDR3 length equals 16 residues. The germline gives CDR1 SGHDT, CDR2 YYEEEE. V lost 1 base and J 5 bases, leaving 18 bases between the germline ends. CDR3 loop: CASSLRGGQRSETQYF. CDR3 DNA sequence: TGTGCCAGCAGCTTGCGTGGCGGGCAGCGCTCGGAGACCCAGTACTTC.

The chain recombines TRBV10-2 with TRBJ2-1; 9 bases line up with TRBD2. J gave up 6 bases and V 3 bases, and 6 bases lay outside the gene matches. This CDR3 has 15 amino acids. The germline V gene has CDR1 WSHSY and CDR2 SAAADI. Here the CDR3 DNA reads TGCGCCAGCAGTGACGGGCTAGCGGGAATCAATGAGCAGTTCTTC. Translating it yields CASSDGLAGINEQFF.

V is TRBV27 and J is TRBJ2-1; D gene ambiguous. V was shortened by 4 bases and J by 8 bases, with 15 bases between the two germline ends. The CDR3 consists of 14 residues. Germline values: CDR1 MNHEY, CDR2 SMNVEV (reference sequence). Written as DNA, the CDR3 is TGTGCCAGCAGTTCCTGGACCAAAGGTTATGAGCAGTTCTTC. This encodes CASSSWTKGYEQFF.

The chain has TRBV19 and TRBJ1-2; 8 bases map to TRBD1. The V segment lost 10 bases and the J segment 3 bases; nucleotides outside the gene matches: 7. Germline V lookup: CDR1 LNHDA, CDR2 SQIVND (reference sequence). CDR3 length equals 13 residues. CDR3 in amino acids: CATKDRVDYGYTF. CDR3 nucleotides: TGTGCCACAAAGGACAGGGTGGACTATGGCTACACCTTC.

The genes are TRBV7-2 and TRBJ1-1; weak D call: TRBD1 (6 bases). V was trimmed by 2 bases and J by 0 bases, leaving 10 bases between them. CDR1 is SGHTA, CDR2 FQGNSA, per germline. CDR3 length equals 15 residues. CDR3 sequence: CASSLRGAMNTEAFF. The CDR3, as DNA: TGTGCCAGCAGCTTACGGGGGGCAATGAACACTGAAGCTTTCTTT. Combining the CDR3 with reference TRBV7-2 and TRBJ1-1 gives the whole variable domain GAGVSQSPSNKVTEKGKDVELRCDPISGHTALYWYRQSLGQGLEFLIYFQGNSAPDKSGLPSDRFSAERTGGSVSTLTIQRTQQEDSAVYLCASSLRGAMNTEAFFGQGTRLTVV.

This clone came up a few times. The gene calls are TRBV13 and TRBJ1-3, with D unresolved. CDR3 length equals 14 residues. Germline CDR1 PRHDT, CDR2 FYEKMQ (reference sequence). Trimming removed 10 bases from V and 5 bases from J, with 18 bases in between. CDR3 sequence reads: CATQRVSIRNTIYF. CDR3 sequence (DNA): TGTGCCACCCAAAGGGTTTCGATTAGAAACACCATATATTTT.

This sequence joins TRBV10-3 and TRBJ2-3; 9 bases line up with TRBD1. CDR1 and CDR2 (germline): ENHRY, SYGVKD. The CDR3 consists of 14 residues. V gave up 5 bases and J gave up 3 bases; unmatched junction bases: 3. CDR3 in amino acids: CAISRDRVTDTQYF. In nucleotides, the CDR3 is TGTGCCATCAGTAGGGACAGGGTAACAGATACGCAGTATTTT.

The CDR3 bases are TGTGCCACCAGCAGCCTCGGGACGGGCTATGGCTACACCTTC. Protein: CATSSLGTGYGYTF. The chain uses TRBV15 and TRBJ1-2; weak D call: TRBD1 (5 bases). There are 14 residues in the CDR3. Germline lookup yields CDR1 LNHNV and CDR2 YYDKDF (reference sequence). V lost 3 bases and J 4 bases, leaving 12 bases between the germline ends.

This clone was counted ten times or more. V gene TRBV10-1 combines with J gene TRBJ2-4; TRBD1 is a possible D gene (6 bases). In germline, CDR1 is WNHNN, CDR2 SYGVQD (reference sequence). The V and J ends lost 9 bases and 4 bases respectively, with 13 bases between them. CDR3 length: 13 residues. CDR3 residues: CASSGQAKNIQYF. In DNA form, the CDR3 reads TGCGCCAGTTCGGGACAAGCTAAAAACATTCAGTACTTC.